Listed below are T cell receptor beta chains from one sample, sequenced in a study of blood T cell repertoires in COVID-19. TCRdb's copy holds only in-frame clones and misses some; the assay was immunoSEQ multiplex PCR. This table holds 150,000 to 200,000 clones, 87% found once. The sequenced sample was peripheral blood. The source of these receptors is a woman in her sixties or seventies with COVID-19, enrolled during active disease. Both conserved end residues are part of each CDR3. D genes are given only for firm matches. Only some rows state a clone size, as once, few, many or a class for expanded clones.

clone size: -; V gene: TRBV7-3; D gene: -; J gene: TRBJ1-1; CDR3 length: 14; CDR3 protein: CASSQGTGNTEAFF
clone size: -; V gene: TRBV28; D gene: TRBD1; J gene: TRBJ2-7; CDR3 length: 14; CDR3 protein: CASSTRTGPYEQYF
clone size: -; V gene: TRBV6-5; D gene: TRBD2; J gene: TRBJ2-1; CDR3 length: 15; CDR3 protein: CASSYSGGPLGEQFF
clone size: once; V gene: TRBV28; D gene: TRBD1; J gene: TRBJ1-5; CDR3 length: 17; CDR3 protein: CASRQDPGQGYSEPQHF
clone size: -; V gene: TRBV9; D gene: -; J gene: TRBJ1-5; CDR3 length: 15; CDR3 protein: CASSVEGGLNQPQHF
clone size: -; V gene: TRBV5-6; D gene: -; J gene: TRBJ2-5; CDR3 length: 14; CDR3 protein: CASSGSDTQETQYF
clone size: -; V gene: TRBV18; D gene: -; J gene: TRBJ1-5; CDR3 length: 14; CDR3 protein: CASSKGTITQPQHF
clone size: -; V gene: TRBV7-2; D gene: TRBD1; J gene: TRBJ1-4; CDR3 length: 15; CDR3 protein: CASSSDRGRVEKLFF
clone size: -; V gene: TRBV29-1; D gene: TRBD1; J gene: TRBJ2-7; CDR3 length: 13; CDR3 protein: CSVLTDRVSEQYF
clone size: -; V gene: TRBV28; D gene: TRBD1; J gene: TRBJ1-5; CDR3 length: 15; CDR3 protein: CASRQQGVGNQPQHF
clone size: -; V gene: TRBV11-1; D gene: TRBD2; J gene: TRBJ2-1; CDR3 length: 16; CDR3 protein: CASSLAIELAGVEQFF
clone size: -; V gene: TRBV15; D gene: -; J gene: TRBJ2-3; CDR3 length: 16; CDR3 protein: CATRMGLAGNTDTQYF
clone size: -; V gene: TRBV18; D gene: -; J gene: TRBJ1-6; CDR3 length: 14; CDR3 protein: CASSLDTYNSPLHF
clone size: -; V gene: TRBV7-9; D gene: -; J gene: TRBJ2-3; CDR3 length: 15; CDR3 protein: CASSSLATSTDTQYF
clone size: -; V gene: TRBV5-4; D gene: -; J gene: TRBJ1-2; CDR3 length: 16; CDR3 protein: CASSLESQPGVAGYTF
clone size: -; V gene: TRBV29-1; D gene: -; J gene: TRBJ1-1; CDR3 length: 14; CDR3 protein: CSSGANHPPTEAFF
clone size: -; V gene: TRBV28; D gene: -; J gene: TRBJ1-5; CDR3 length: 15; CDR3 protein: CASSMGAGYGQPQHF
clone size: -; V gene: TRBV28; D gene: -; J gene: TRBJ1-5; CDR3 length: 12; CDR3 protein: CATQVNNQPQHF
clone size: -; V gene: TRBV29-1; D gene: TRBD2; J gene: TRBJ2-2; CDR3 length: 13; CDR3 protein: CSVLAGSPGELFF
clone size: -; V gene: TRBV28; D gene: TRBD1; J gene: TRBJ1-1; CDR3 length: 15; CDR3 protein: CASREGTALNTEAFF
clone size: -; V gene: TRBV12-5; D gene: TRBD1; J gene: TRBJ2-7; CDR3 length: 14; CDR3 protein: CASGFGQGAYEQYF
clone size: -; V gene: TRBV24-1; D gene: -; J gene: TRBJ2-3; CDR3 length: 13; CDR3 protein: CATEASGTDTQYF
clone size: few; V gene: TRBV3-1/TRBV3-2; D gene: -; J gene: TRBJ2-7; CDR3 length: 12; CDR3 protein: CASSLNRDKQYF
clone size: once; V gene: TRBV3-1/TRBV3-2; D gene: TRBD2; J gene: TRBJ2-5; CDR3 length: 16; CDR3 protein: CASSPLSGTWQETQYF
clone size: -; V gene: TRBV15; D gene: -; J gene: TRBJ2-7; CDR3 length: 14; CDR3 protein: CATSRDRGQYEQYF
clone size: -; V gene: TRBV12-3/TRBV12-4; D gene: -; J gene: TRBJ1-1; CDR3 length: 13; CDR3 protein: CASSLRPNTEAFF
clone size: -; V gene: TRBV5-6; D gene: TRBD2; J gene: TRBJ2-3; CDR3 length: 15; CDR3 protein: CASNGRGGAIDTQYF
clone size: -; V gene: TRBV4-3; D gene: -; J gene: TRBJ1-4; CDR3 length: 18; CDR3 protein: CASSQDRGPTTTNEKLFF
clone size: -; V gene: TRBV21-1; D gene: -; J gene: TRBJ2-1; CDR3 length: 14; CDR3 protein: CASSTRTAYNEQFF
clone size: -; V gene: TRBV7-6; D gene: TRBD1; J gene: TRBJ1-5; CDR3 length: 13; CDR3 protein: CASSLQGDQPQHF
clone size: -; V gene: TRBV27; D gene: -; J gene: TRBJ1-1; CDR3 length: 13; CDR3 protein: CATIRRSDTEAFF
clone size: -; V gene: TRBV7-2; D gene: TRBD2; J gene: TRBJ2-6; CDR3 length: 18; CDR3 protein: CASSLVAGFIPGANVLTF
clone size: -; V gene: TRBV15; D gene: TRBD1; J gene: TRBJ1-4; CDR3 length: 14; CDR3 protein: CATALDRANEKLFF
clone size: -; V gene: TRBV5-1; D gene: -; J gene: TRBJ1-3; CDR3 length: 13; CDR3 protein: CASSLRAGNTIYF
clone size: -; V gene: TRBV4-1; D gene: -; J gene: TRBJ2-5; CDR3 length: 15; CDR3 protein: CASSQAAARGETQYF
clone size: -; V gene: TRBV29-1; D gene: -; J gene: TRBJ2-2; CDR3 length: 13; CDR3 protein: CSVEATGAGELFF
clone size: -; V gene: TRBV28; D gene: TRBD1; J gene: TRBJ1-4; CDR3 length: 15; CDR3 protein: CASRIQGTTNEKLFF
clone size: -; V gene: TRBV2; D gene: -; J gene: TRBJ1-5; CDR3 length: 14; CDR3 protein: CASSDSSVNQPQHF
clone size: -; V gene: TRBV19; D gene: -; J gene: TRBJ2-5; CDR3 length: 14; CDR3 protein: CASYEDPPYRPQYF
clone size: -; V gene: TRBV7-2; D gene: -; J gene: TRBJ1-6; CDR3 length: 15; CDR3 protein: CASSLNRVQGSPLHF
clone size: once; V gene: TRBV30; D gene: -; J gene: TRBJ2-5; CDR3 length: 13; CDR3 protein: CAWSLGAVETQYF
clone size: -; V gene: TRBV30; D gene: -; J gene: TRBJ2-7; CDR3 length: 14; CDR3 protein: CAWSVRLATYEQYF
clone size: few; V gene: TRBV18; D gene: -; J gene: TRBJ1-2; CDR3 length: 12; CDR3 protein: CASSPYEGGYTF
clone size: few; V gene: TRBV2; D gene: TRBD2; J gene: TRBJ2-7; CDR3 length: 16; CDR3 protein: CASSDGLAGDSYEQYF
clone size: -; V gene: TRBV27; D gene: -; J gene: TRBJ1-5; CDR3 length: 14; CDR3 protein: CASSLTGSDQPQHF
clone size: -; V gene: TRBV28; D gene: TRBD2; J gene: TRBJ2-2; CDR3 length: 16; CDR3 protein: CASSTSAGGYTGELFF
clone size: -; V gene: TRBV6-5; D gene: -; J gene: TRBJ2-7; CDR3 length: 15; CDR3 protein: CASNSRRGLAYEQYF
clone size: -; V gene: TRBV12-3/TRBV12-4; D gene: -; J gene: TRBJ1-2; CDR3 length: 13; CDR3 protein: CASSQTPNYGYTF
clone size: once; V gene: TRBV5-1; D gene: TRBD2; J gene: TRBJ2-7; CDR3 length: 17; CDR3 protein: CASSPRLSGSTSYEQYF
clone size: -; V gene: TRBV2; D gene: -; J gene: TRBJ2-1; CDR3 length: 13; CDR3 protein: CATGQLRGLEQFF
clone size: -; V gene: TRBV5-1; D gene: TRBD1; J gene: TRBJ1-4; CDR3 length: 14; CDR3 protein: CASSSGRGDEKLFF
clone size: -; V gene: TRBV5-1; D gene: -; J gene: TRBJ1-1; CDR3 length: 14; CDR3 protein: CASSFYRVNTEAFF